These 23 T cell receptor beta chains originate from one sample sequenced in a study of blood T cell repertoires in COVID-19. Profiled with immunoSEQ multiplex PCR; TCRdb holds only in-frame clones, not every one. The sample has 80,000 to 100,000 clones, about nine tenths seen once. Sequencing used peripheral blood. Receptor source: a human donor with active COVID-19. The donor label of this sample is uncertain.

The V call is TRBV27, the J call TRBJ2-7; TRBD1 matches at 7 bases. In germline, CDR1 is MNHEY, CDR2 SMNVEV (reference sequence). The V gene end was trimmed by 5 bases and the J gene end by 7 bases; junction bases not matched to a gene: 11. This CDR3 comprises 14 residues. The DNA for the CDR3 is TGTGCCAGCAGTAGACCGGACAGGCTAGGTGAGCAGTACTTC. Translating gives CASSRPDRLGEQYF.

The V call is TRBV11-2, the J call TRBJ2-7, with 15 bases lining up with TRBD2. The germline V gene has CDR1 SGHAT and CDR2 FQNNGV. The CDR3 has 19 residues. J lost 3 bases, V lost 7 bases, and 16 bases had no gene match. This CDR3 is CASTRLIGTSGRSVYEQYF. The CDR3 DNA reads TGTGCCAGCACCAGATTAATAGGGACTAGCGGGAGGAGTGTCTACGAGCAGTACTTC.

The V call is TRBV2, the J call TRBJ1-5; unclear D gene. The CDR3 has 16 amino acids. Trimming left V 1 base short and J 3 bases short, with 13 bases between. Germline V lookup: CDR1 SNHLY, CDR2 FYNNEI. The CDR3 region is CASSEGRLIPNQPQHF. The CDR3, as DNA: TGTGCCAGCAGTGAAGGGCGGCTCATTCCCAATCAGCCCCAGCATTTT.

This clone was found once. The chain's CDR3 is CASSLDGAGNTIYF. In DNA, the CDR3 is TGTGCCAGCAGCTTGGACGGGGCTGGAAACACCATATATTTT. This chain joins TRBV5-4 and TRBJ1-3; no firm D call. With 0 bases removed from V and 2 bases from J, the gap between germline ends came to 6 bases. Germline assignment: CDR1 SGHNT and CDR2 YYREEE (reference sequence). This CDR3 spans 14 amino acids.

CDR3 nucleotides: TGTGCCAGCAGTTATCGGTCAGGGACAGATTTGATGAACACTGAAGCTTTCTTT. Encoded protein: CASSYRSGTDLMNTEAFF. The chain recombines TRBV27 with TRBJ1-1, with 7 bases identical to TRBD1. Germline values: CDR1 MNHEY, CDR2 SMNVEV (reference sequence). The CDR3 has 18 residues. The J segment lost 0 bases and the V segment lost 4 bases, leaving 14 bases of the junction unmatched.

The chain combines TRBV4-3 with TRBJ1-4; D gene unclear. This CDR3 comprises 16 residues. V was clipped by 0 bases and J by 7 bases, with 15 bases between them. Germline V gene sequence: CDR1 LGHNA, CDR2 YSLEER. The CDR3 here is CASSQDSGGVVEKLFF. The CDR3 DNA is TGCGCCAGCAGCCAAGATTCGGGCGGGGTTGTTGAAAAACTGTTTTTT.

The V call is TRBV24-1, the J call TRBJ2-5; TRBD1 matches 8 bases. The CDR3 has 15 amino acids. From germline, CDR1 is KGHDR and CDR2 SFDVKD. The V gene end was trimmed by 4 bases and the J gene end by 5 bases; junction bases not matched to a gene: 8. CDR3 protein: CATSDRTGLGETQYF. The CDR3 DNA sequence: TGTGCCACCAGTGACCGGACAGGGCTCGGGGAGACCCAGTACTTC.

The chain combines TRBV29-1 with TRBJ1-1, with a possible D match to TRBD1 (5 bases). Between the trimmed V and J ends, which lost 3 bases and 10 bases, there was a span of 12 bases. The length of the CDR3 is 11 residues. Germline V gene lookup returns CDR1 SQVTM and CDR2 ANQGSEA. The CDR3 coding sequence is TGCAGCGTTGAGGGGCAGGATGGAGCTTTCTTT. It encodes CSVEGQDGAFF.

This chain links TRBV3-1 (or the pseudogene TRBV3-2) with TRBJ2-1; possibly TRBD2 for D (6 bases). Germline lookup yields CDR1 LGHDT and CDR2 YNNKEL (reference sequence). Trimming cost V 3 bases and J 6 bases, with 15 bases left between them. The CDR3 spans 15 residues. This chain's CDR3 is CASSHGRESFNEQFF. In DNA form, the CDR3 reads TGTGCCAGCAGCCATGGCCGGGAGTCTTTCAATGAGCAGTTCTTC.

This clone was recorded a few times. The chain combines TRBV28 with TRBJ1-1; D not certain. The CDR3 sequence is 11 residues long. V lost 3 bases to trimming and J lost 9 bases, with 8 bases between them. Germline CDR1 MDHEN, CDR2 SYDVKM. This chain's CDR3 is CASSFKQKAFF. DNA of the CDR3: TGTGCCAGCAGTTTTAAACAGAAAGCTTTCTTT.

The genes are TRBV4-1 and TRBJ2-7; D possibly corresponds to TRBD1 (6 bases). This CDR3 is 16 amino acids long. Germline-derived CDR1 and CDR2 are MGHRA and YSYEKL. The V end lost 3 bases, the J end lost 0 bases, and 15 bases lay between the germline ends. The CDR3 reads CASSQAPGVSSYEQYF. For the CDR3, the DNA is TGCGCCAGCAGCCAGGCTCCAGGGGTTAGCTCCTACGAGCAGTACTTC.

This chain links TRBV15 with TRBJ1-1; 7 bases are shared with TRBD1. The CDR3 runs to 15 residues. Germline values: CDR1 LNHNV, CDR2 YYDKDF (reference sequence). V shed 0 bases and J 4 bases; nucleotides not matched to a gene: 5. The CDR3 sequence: CATSRDFRGPTEAFF. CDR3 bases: TGTGCCACCAGCAGAGATTTTAGGGGGCCCACTGAAGCTTTCTTT.

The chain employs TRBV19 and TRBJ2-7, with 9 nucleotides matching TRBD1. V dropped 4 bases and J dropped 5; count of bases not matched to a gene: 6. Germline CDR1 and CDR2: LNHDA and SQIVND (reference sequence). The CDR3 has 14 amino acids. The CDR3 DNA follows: TGTGCCAGTAGTAACCGGGACAGGGTACACGAGCAGTACTTC. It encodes CASSNRDRVHEQYF.

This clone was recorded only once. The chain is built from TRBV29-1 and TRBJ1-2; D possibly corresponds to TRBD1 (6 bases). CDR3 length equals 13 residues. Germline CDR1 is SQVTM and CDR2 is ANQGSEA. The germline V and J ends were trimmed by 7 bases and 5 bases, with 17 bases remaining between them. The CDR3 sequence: CSGGGGGRYGYTF. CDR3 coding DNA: TGCAGCGGGGGCGGGGGCGGACGGTATGGCTACACCTTC.

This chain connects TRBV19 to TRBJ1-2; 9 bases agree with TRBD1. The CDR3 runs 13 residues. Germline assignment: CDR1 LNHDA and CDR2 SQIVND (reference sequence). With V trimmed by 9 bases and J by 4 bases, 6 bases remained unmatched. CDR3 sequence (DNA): TGTGCCAGCAGGGGGACAGGGAGCTATGGCTACACCTTC. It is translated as CASRGTGSYGYTF.

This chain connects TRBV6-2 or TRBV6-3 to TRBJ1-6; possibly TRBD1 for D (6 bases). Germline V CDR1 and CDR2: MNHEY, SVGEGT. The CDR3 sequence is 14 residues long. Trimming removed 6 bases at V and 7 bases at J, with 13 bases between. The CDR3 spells CASSDRFWNSPLHF. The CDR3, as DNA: TGTGCCAGCAGCGACAGGTTTTGGAATTCACCCCTCCACTTT.

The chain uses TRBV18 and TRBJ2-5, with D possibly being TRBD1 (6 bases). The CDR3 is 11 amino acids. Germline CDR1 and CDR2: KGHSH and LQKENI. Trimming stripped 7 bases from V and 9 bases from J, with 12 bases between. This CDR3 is CASCGQRAQYF. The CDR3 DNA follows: TGTGCCAGCTGTGGACAGAGGGCCCAGTACTTC.

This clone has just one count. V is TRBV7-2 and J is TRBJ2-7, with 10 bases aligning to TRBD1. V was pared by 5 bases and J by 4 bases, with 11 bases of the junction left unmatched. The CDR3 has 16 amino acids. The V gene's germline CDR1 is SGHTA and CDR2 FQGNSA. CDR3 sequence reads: CASSQGQGTGSYEQYF. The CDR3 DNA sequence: TGTGCCAGCAGCCAGGGACAGGGGACTGGTTCGTACGAGCAGTACTTC.

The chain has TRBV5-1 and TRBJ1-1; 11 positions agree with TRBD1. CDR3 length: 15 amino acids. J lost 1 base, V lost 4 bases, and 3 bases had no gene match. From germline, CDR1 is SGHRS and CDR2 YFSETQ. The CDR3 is CASSPGQGANTEAFF. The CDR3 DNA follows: TGCGCCAGCAGCCCCGGACAGGGGGCGAACACTGAAGCTTTCTTT. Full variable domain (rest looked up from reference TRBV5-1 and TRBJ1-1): KAGVTQTPRYLIKTRGQQVTLSCSPISGHRSVSWYQQTPGQGLQFLFEYFSETQRNKGNFPGRFSGRQFSNSRSEMNVSTLELGDSALYLCASSPGQGANTEAFFGQGTRLTVV.

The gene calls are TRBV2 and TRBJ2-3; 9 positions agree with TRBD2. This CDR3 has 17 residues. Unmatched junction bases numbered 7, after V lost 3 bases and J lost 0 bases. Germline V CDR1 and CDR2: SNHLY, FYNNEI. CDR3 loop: CASSEVLAGPSTDTQYF. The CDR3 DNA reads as TGTGCCAGCAGTGAGGTTCTAGCGGGGCCTAGCACAGATACGCAGTATTTT.

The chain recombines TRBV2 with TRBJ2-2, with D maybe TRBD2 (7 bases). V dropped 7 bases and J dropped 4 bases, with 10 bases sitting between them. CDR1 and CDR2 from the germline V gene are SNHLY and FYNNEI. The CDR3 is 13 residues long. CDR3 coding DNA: TGTGCCAGCAAGGGGGAGGGCACCGGGGAGCTGTTTTTT. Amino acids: CASKGEGTGELFF.

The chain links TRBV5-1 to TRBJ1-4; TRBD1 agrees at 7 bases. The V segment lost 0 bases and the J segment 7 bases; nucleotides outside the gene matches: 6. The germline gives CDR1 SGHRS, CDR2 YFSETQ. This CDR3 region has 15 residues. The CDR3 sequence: CASSLGTGRGEKLFF. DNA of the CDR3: TGCGCCAGCAGCTTGGGGACAGGTCGGGGTGAAAAACTGTTTTTT.

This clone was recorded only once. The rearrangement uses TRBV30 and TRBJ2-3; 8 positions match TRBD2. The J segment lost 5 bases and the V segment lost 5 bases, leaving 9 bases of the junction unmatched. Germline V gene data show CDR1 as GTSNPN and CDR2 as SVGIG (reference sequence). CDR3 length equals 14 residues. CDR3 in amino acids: CAWDRRGDGDTQYF. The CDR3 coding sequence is TGTGCCTGGGACAGGCGGGGGGATGGAGATACGCAGTATTTT.